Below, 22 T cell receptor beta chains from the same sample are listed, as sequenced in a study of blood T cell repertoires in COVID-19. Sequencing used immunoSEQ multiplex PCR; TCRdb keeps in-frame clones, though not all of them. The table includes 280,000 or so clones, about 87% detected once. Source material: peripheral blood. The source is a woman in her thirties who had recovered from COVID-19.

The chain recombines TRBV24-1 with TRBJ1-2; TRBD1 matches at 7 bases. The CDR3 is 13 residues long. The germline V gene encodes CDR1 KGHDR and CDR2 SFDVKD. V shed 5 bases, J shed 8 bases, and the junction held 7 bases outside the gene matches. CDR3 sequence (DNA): TGTGCCACCAGTGGCGACAGGGTAGGGGGCTACACCTTC. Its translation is CATSGDRVGGYTF.

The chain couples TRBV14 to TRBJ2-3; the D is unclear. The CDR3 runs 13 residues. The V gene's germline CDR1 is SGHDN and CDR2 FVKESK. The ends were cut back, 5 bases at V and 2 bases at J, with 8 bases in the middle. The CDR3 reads CASSNRFTDTQYF. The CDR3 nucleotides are TGTGCCAGCAGCAATCGGTTCACAGATACGCAGTATTTT.

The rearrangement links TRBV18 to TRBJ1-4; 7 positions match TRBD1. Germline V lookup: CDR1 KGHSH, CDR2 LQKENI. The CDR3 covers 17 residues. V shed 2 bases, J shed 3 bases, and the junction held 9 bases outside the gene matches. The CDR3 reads CASSPTPRGLANEKLFF. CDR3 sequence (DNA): TGTGCCAGCTCACCAACCCCGAGGGGGCTTGCTAATGAAAAACTGTTTTTT. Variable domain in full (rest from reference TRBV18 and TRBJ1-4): NAGVMQNPRHLVRRRGQEARLRCSPMKGHSHVYWYRQLPEEGLKFMVYLQKENIIDESGMPKERFSAEFPKEGPSILRIQQVVRGDSAAYFCASSPTPRGLANEKLFFGSGTQLSVL.

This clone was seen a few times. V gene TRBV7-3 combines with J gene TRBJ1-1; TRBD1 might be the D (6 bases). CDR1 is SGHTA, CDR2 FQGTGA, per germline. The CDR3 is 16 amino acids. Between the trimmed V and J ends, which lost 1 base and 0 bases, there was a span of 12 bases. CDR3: CASSLIGGQMNTEAFF. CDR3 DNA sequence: TGTGCCAGCAGCTTAATCGGTGGACAGATGAACACTGAAGCTTTCTTT.

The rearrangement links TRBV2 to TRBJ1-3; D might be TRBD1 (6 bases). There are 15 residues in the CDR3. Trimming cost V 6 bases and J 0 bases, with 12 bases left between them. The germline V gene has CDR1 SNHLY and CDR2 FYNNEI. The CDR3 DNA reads TGTGCCAGCAGCGCAACAGGGAACTCTGGAAACACCATATATTTT. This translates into CASSATGNSGNTIYF.

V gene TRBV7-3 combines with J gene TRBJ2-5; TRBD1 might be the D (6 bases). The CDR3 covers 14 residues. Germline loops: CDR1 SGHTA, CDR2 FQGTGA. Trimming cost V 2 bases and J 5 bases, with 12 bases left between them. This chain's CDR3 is CASSLGGEGETQYF. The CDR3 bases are TGTGCCAGCAGCTTAGGGGGCGAGGGGGAGACCCAGTACTTC.

CDR3 bases: TGTGCCAGCAGCTTTGCGGGGGGGGCAGATACGCAGTATTTT. Translation: CASSFAGGADTQYF. The chain is built from TRBV7-2 and TRBJ2-3; 9 bases are shared with TRBD2. Germline V gives CDR1 SGHTA, CDR2 FQGNSA. Trimming at V came to 3 bases and at J to 4 bases, leaving 2 bases not matched to a gene. CDR3 length: 14 amino acids.

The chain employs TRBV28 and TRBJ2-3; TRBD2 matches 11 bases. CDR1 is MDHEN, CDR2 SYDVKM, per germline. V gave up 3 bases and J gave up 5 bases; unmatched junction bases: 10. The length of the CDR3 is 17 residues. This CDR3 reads CASSFFRAGTSGDTQYF. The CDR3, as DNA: TGTGCCAGCAGTTTTTTCCGGGCAGGGACTAGCGGAGATACGCAGTATTTT.

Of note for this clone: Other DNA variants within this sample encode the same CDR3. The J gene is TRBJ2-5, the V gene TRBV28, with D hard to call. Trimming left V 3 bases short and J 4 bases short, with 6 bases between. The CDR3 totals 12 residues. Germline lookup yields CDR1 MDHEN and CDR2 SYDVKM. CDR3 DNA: TGTGCCAGCAGTTTCTCTAGAGAGACCCAGTACTTC. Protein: CASSFSRETQYF.

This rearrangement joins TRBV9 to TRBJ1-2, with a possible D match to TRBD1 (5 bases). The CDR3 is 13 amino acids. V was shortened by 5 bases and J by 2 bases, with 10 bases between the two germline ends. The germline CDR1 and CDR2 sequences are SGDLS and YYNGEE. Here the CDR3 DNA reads TGTGCCAGCAGTCCACAGGAGAACTATGGCTACACCTTC. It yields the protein CASSPQENYGYTF.

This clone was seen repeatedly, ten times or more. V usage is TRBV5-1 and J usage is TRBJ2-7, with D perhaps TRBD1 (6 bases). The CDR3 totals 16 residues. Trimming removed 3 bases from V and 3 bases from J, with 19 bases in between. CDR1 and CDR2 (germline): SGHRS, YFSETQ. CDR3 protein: CASSSYDRTGLYEQYF. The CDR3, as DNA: TGCGCCAGCAGCTCCTATGACAGGACGGGGCTCTACGAGCAGTACTTC.

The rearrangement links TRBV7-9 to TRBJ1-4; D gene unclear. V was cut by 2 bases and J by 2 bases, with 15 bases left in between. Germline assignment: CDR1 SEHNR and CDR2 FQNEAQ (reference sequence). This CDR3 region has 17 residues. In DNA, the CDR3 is TGTGCCAGCAGCTTATATCGGGGTTCGGGGACTAATGAAAAACTGTTTTTT. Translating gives CASSLYRGSGTNEKLFF.

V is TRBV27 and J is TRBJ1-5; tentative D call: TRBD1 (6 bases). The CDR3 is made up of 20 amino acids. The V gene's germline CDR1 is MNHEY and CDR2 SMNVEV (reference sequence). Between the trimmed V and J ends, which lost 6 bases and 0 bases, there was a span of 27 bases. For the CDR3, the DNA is TGTGCCAGCAGCCACACCCCTCAGTGGGGGCCACTCAATAGCAATCAGCCCCAGCATTTT. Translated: CASSHTPQWGPLNSNQPQHF.

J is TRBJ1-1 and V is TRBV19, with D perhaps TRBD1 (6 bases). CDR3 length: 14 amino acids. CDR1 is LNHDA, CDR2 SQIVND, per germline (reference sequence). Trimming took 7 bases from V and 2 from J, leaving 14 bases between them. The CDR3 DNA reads TGTGCCAGTACCGAGGGGGGGGGAAACACTGAAGCTTTCTTT. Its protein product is CASTEGGGNTEAFF.

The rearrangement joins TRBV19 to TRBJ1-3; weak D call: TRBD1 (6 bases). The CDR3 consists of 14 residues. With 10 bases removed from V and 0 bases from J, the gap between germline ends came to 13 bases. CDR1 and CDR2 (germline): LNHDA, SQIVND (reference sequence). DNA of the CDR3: TGTGCCACCAGGACAGCCCACTCTGGAAACACCATATATTTT. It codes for CATRTAHSGNTIYF. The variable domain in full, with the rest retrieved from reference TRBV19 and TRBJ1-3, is DGGITQSPKYLFRKEGQNVTLSCEQNLNHDAMYWYRQDPGQGLRLIYYSQIVNDFQKGDIAEGYSVSREKKESFPLTVTSAQKNPTAFYLCATRTAHSGNTIYFGEGSWLTVV.

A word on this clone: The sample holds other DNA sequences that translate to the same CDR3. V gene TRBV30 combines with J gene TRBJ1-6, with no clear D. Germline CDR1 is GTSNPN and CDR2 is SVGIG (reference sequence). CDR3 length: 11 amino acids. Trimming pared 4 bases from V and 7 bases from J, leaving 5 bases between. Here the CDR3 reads CAWKRNSPLHF. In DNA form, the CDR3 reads TGTGCCTGGAAGAGAAATTCACCCCTCCACTTT.

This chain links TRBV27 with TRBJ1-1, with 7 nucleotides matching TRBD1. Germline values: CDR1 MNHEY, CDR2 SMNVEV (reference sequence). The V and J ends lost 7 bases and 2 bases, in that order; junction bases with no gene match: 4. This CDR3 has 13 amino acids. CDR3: CASTGQANTEAFF. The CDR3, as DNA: TGTGCCAGCACAGGACAGGCTAACACTGAAGCTTTCTTT.

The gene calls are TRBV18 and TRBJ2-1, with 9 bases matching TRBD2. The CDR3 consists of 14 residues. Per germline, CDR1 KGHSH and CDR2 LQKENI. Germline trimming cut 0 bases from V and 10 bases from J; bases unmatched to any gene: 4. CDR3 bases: TGTGCCAGCTCACCACCGAGCACTAGCGGGGAGCAGTTCTTC. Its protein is CASSPPSTSGEQFF.

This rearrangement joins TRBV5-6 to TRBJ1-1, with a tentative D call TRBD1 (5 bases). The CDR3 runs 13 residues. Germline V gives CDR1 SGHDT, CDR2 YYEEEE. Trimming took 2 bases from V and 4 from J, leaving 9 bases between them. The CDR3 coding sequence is TGTGCCAGCAGCTTTCGGGGGACCACTGAAGCTTTCTTT. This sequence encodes CASSFRGTTEAFF.

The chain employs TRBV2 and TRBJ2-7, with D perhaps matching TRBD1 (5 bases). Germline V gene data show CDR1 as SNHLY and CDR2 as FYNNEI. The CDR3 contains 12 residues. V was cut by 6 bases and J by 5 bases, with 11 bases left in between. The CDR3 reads CASRPDSDEQYF. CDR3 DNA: TGTGCCAGCAGACCCGACAGCGACGAGCAGTACTTC.

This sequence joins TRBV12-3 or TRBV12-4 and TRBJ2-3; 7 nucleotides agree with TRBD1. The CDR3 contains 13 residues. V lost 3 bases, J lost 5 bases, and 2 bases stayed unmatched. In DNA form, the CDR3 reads TGTGCCAGCAGTTTCCGGGACAGAGATACGCAGTATTTT. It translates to CASSFRDRDTQYF.

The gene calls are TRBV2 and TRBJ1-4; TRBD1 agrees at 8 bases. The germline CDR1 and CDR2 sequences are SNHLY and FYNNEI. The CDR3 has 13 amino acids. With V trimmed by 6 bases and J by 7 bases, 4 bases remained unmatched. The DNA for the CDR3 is TGTGCCAGCAGGACAGGGGCGAGTGAAAAACTGTTTTTT. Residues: CASRTGASEKLFF.